This TCR beta chain was sequenced in a study of T cells after yellow fever vaccination. Broader study findings: The secondary response peaked faster, at day 5 versus 15, but was weaker.

Making TCR cDNA involved 5'RACE template switching, which added UMIs and a universal primer site. Via MiXCR, TCRdb re-called the 5' RACE reads, giving one row per CDR3 protein. The sample holds about 120,000 distinct CDR3 sequences, about 7.2% seen once. There are many counts of this clonotype. The antigen is not known. CDR1 is DFQATT, CDR2 SNEGSKA, per germline (reference sequence). V dropped 3 bases and J dropped 5 bases, with 16 bases sitting between them. The CDR3 contains 14 residues. The chain is built from TRBV20-1 and TRBJ2-5; the D call may be TRBD1 or TRBD2 (7 bases each). The sequences come from CD4+ T cells sorted from PBMCs, collected about 41 days after the first yellow fever vaccination. The origin of this receptor is a man younger than 35 who received the YFV17D yellow fever vaccine. The CDR3 loop reads CSARATGREETQYF. CDR3 sequence (DNA): TGCAGTGCTAGGGCGACAGGGCGGGAGGAGACCCAGTACTTC.